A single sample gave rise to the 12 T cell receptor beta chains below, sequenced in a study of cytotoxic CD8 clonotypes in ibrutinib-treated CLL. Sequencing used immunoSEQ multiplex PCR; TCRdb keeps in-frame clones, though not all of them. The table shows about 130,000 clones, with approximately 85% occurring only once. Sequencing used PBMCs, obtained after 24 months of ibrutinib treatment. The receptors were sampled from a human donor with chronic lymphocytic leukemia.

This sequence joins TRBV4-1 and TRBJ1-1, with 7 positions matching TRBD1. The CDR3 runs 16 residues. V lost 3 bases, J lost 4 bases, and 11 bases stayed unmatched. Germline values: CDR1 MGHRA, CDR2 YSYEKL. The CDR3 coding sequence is TGCGCCAGCAGCCAGCTTCGACAGGGTAGCGGCACTGAAGCTTTCTTT. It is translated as CASSQLRQGSGTEAFF.

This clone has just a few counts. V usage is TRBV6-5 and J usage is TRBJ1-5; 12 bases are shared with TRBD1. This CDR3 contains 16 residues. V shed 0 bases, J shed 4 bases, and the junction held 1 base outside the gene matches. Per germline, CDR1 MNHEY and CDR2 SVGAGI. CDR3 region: CASSYSGQGANQPQHF. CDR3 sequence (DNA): TGTGCCAGCAGTTACTCGGGACAGGGGGCAAATCAGCCCCAGCATTTT.

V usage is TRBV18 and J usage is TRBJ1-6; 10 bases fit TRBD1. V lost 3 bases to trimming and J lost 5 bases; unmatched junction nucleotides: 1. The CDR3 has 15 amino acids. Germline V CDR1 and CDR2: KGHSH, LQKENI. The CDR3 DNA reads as TGTGCCAGCTCACCCGGGACAGGGGATAATTCACCCCTCCACTTT. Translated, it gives CASSPGTGDNSPLHF.

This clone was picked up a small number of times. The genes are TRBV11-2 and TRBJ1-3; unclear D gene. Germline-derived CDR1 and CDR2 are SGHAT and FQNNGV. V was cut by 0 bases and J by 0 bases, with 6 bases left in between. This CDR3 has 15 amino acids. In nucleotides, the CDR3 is TGTGCCAGCAGCTTAGATCCCGTCTCTGGAAACACCATATATTTT. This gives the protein CASSLDPVSGNTIYF.

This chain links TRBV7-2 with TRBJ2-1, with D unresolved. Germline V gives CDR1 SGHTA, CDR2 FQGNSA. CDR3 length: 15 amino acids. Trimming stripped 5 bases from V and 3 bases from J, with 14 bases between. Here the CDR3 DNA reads TGTGCCAGCAGCCCCGAGTCAGCCGTCTACAATGAGCAGTTCTTC. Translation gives CASSPESAVYNEQFF.

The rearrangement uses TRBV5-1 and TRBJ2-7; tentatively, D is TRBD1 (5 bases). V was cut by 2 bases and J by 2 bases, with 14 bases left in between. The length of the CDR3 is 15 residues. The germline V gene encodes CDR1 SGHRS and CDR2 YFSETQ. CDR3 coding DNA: TGCGCCAGCAGCTTTAAAACGACAGCTACCTACGAGCAGTACTTC. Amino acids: CASSFKTTATYEQYF.

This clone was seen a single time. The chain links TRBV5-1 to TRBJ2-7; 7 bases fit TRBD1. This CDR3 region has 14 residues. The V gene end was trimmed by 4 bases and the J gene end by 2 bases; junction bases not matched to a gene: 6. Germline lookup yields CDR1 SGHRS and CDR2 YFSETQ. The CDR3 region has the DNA TGCGCCAGCAGCACCTCCGGGACAGCCTACGAGCAGTACTTC. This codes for CASSTSGTAYEQYF.

The CDR3 DNA is TGTGCCAGTAGTATTGGACTTTACGAGCAGTACTTC. This sequence encodes CASSIGLYEQYF. The V and J genes are TRBV19 and TRBJ2-7; possible D gene TRBD2, 5 bases. V shed 3 bases and J shed 4 bases, with 7 bases lying between them. Germline lookup yields CDR1 LNHDA and CDR2 SQIVND (reference sequence). The CDR3 is 12 residues long.

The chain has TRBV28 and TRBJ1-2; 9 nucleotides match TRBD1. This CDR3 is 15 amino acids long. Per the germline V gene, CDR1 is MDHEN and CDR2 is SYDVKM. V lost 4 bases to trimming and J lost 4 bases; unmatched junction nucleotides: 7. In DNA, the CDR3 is TGTGCCAGCAGTTCTCCCACAGGGGGCACCTATGGCTACACCTTC. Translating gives CASSSPTGGTYGYTF.

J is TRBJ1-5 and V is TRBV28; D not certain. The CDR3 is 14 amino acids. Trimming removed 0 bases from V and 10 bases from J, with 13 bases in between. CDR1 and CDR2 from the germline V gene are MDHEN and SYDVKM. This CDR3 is CASSLWSLAEPQHF. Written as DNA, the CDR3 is TGTGCCAGCAGTTTATGGTCCCTGGCCGAACCCCAGCATTTT.

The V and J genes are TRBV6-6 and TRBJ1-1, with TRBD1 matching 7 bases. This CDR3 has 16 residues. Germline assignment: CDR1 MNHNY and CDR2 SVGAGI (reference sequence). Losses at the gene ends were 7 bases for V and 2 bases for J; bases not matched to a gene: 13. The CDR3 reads CASTYRRGTANTEAFF. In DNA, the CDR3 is TGTGCCAGCACCTACAGACGCGGGACAGCAAACACTGAAGCTTTCTTT.

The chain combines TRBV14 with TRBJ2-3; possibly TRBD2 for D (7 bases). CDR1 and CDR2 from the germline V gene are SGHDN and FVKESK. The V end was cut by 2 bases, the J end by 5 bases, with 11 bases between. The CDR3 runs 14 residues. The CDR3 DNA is TGTGCCAGCAGCCAACGGGGGGCAAGAGATACGCAGTATTTT. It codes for CASSQRGARDTQYF.